Listed here is a single TCR beta chain. The CDR3 sequence is 14 residues long. V lost 6 bases to trimming and J lost 6 bases, with 17 bases between them. CDR1 KGHSH and CDR2 LQKENI come from the germline V gene. TCRdb's table, derived via immunoSEQ multiplex PCR, lists solely in-frame clones and lacks some. The sample has nearly 350,000 clones, 87% seen once. The data stem from a study of blood T cell repertoires in COVID-19. Study-level information: Material from acute and convalescent COVID-19 was sourced from the United States, Italy and Spain.

The source is a woman aged 25 to 45 who had recovered from COVID-19. The sample consisted of PBMCs or T cells enriched from blood (not recorded which). This chain uses TRBV18 with TRBJ1-2; D gene ambiguous. CDR3 amino acids: CASSQTYGEDGYTF. CDR3 DNA: TGTGCCAGCTCCCAGACCTACGGGGAGGATGGCTACACCTTC.